These 29 T cell receptor beta chains were all obtained from the same sample, sequenced in a study of shared clonotypes between healthy human individuals. Method: immunoSEQ multiplex PCR; TCRdb's copy keeps in-frame clones and lacks some. This table holds some 2,500,000 clones, just under 95% found once. The specimen sequenced was naive CD4+ T cells from PBMCs. Described subset: CD45RA+ positively selected. The receptors were sampled from a young man in good health. Some clones in this sample may be carry-over from other donors' samples.

This rearrangement joins TRBV11-1 to TRBJ1-1; D might be TRBD1 (5 bases). V was cut by 4 bases and J by 1 base, with 13 bases left in between. Germline V lookup: CDR1 SGHAT, CDR2 FQDESV (reference sequence). CDR3 length equals 15 residues. DNA for the CDR3: TGTGCCAGCAGCTCAGCAAGGGGCCAGAACACTGAAGCTTTCTTT. Translating gives CASSSARGQNTEAFF.

V is TRBV11-2 and J is TRBJ1-3; maybe TRBD1 (6 bases). Looked up from germline, CDR1 is SGHAT and CDR2 is FQNNGV. The germline V and J ends were trimmed by 5 bases and 3 bases, with 17 bases remaining between them. This CDR3 has 16 residues. In nucleotides, the CDR3 is TGTGCCAGCAGCGTCCGGCAGGGGACGGATGGAAACACCATATATTTT. Its translation is CASSVRQGTDGNTIYF.

This chain uses TRBV5-1 with TRBJ2-7, with TRBD1 identical over 8 bases. Germline CDR1 reads SGHRS; CDR2 reads YFSETQ. After removal of 3 bases from V and 7 bases from J, the junction contained 15 bases not matched to a gene. The CDR3 loop spans 16 amino acids. The CDR3 loop reads CASSWLSGQVFREQYF. The CDR3 DNA reads TGCGCCAGCAGCTGGCTCTCGGGACAGGTATTCAGGGAGCAGTACTTC.

V and J are TRBV7-5 and TRBJ2-7; the DNA was not used to check the table's D call, TRBD2. TRBV7-5 is a pseudogene locus. This CDR3 is built from 13 residues. This CDR3 is CVLGGFPGGEQYF. CDR3 nucleotides: TGTGTCCTAGGCGGCTTTCCCGGGGGCGAGCAGTACTTC.

In the case of this clone: Other DNA sequences within the sample encode an identical CDR3. V gene TRBV7-2 combines with J gene TRBJ1-2; no reliable D call. This CDR3 is 14 amino acids long. V was shortened by 0 bases and J by 0 bases, with 5 bases between the two germline ends. In germline, CDR1 is SGHTA, CDR2 FQGNSA. The CDR3 reads CASSLARTNYGYTF. CDR3 nucleotides: TGTGCCAGCAGCTTAGCCCGAACTAACTATGGCTACACCTTC.

V gene TRBV11-2 combines with J gene TRBJ1-1, with D unclear. There are 13 residues in the CDR3. CDR1 and CDR2 (germline): SGHAT, FQNNGV. Deletions cut 2 bases from V and 1 base from J, with 5 bases between. The CDR3 DNA reads as TGTGCCAGCAGCTTAAATGAGAACACTGAAGCTTTCTTT. The encoded protein is CASSLNENTEAFF.

V usage is TRBV14 and J usage is TRBJ1-1; D possibly corresponds to TRBD1 (5 bases). The V and J ends lost 1 base and 1 base respectively, with 10 bases between them. This CDR3 has 15 amino acids. The V gene's germline CDR1 is SGHDN and CDR2 FVKESK. Here the CDR3 reads CASSQAQGKNTEAFF. The DNA of the CDR3 is TGTGCCAGCAGCCAAGCCCAGGGCAAGAACACTGAAGCTTTCTTT.

Only one count was recorded for this clone. This rearrangement joins TRBV11-2 to TRBJ2-7; D uncertain. V was shortened by 6 bases and J by 4 bases, with 7 bases between the two germline ends. CDR1 and CDR2 from the germline V gene are SGHAT and FQNNGV. The CDR3 spans 11 residues. The CDR3 region is CASRFSYEQYF. CDR3 DNA: TGTGCCAGCAGGTTCTCGTACGAGCAGTACTTC.

The CDR3 here is CASSPSAGRTNNEQFF. CDR3 in DNA: TGTGCCAGCAGTCCATCAGCGGGAAGAACCAACAATGAGCAGTTCTTC. The chain recombines TRBV28 with TRBJ2-1, with 7 nucleotides matching TRBD2. The CDR3 length is 16 residues. V gave up 5 bases and J gave up 5 bases; unmatched junction bases: 12. CDR1 is MDHEN and CDR2 is SYDVKM in the germline V gene.

The CDR3 DNA reads as TGTGCCAGCGGGGGGTCGGATCAGCCCCAGCATTTT. This codes for CASGGSDQPQHF. The chain couples TRBV28 to TRBJ1-5, with D possibly being TRBD1 (5 bases). Looked up from germline, CDR1 is MDHEN and CDR2 is SYDVKM. The CDR3 has 12 amino acids. Trimming stripped 8 bases from V and 5 bases from J, with 10 bases between. The complete variable domain, with remaining parts taken from reference TRBV28 and TRBJ1-5, reads DVKVTQSSRYLVKRTGEKVFLECVQDMDHENMFWYRQDPGLGLRLIYFSYDVKMKEKGDIPEGYSVSREKKERFSLILESASTNQTSMYLCASGGSDQPQHFGDGTRLSIL.

The DNA of the CDR3 is TGTGCCAGCAGCTTGTATCTAGCGGGAGACTCCTACGAGCAGTACTTC. It codes for CASSLYLAGDSYEQYF. V is TRBV5-6 and J is TRBJ2-7; TRBD2 aligns across 10 bases. The V gene's germline CDR1 is SGHDT and CDR2 YYEEEE. The trim removed 1 base at V and 0 bases at J, leaving 4 bases unmatched. This CDR3 contains 16 residues.

This clone was seen only once. CDR3 bases: TGTGCCAGCAGCTTTTTAGCGGGAGGGCCGACAGATACGCAGTATTTT. It translates to CASSFLAGGPTDTQYF. The V gene is TRBV7-2, the J gene TRBJ2-3; 11 nucleotides agree with TRBD2. The V gene end was trimmed by 3 bases and the J gene end by 3 bases; junction bases not matched to a gene: 5. CDR1 SGHTA and CDR2 FQGNSA come from the germline V gene. This CDR3 region has 16 residues.

The chain carries TRBV15 and TRBJ1-2, with TRBD1 matching 9 bases. The CDR3 loop spans 18 amino acids. The J segment lost 2 bases and the V segment lost 0 bases, leaving 10 bases of the junction unmatched. Germline CDR1 is LNHNV and CDR2 is YYDKDF (reference sequence). The CDR3 region has the DNA TGTGCCACCAGCAGAGATTACGGAGCCGGGACAGGGAACTATGGCTACACCTTC. Translating gives CATSRDYGAGTGNYGYTF.

As to this clone: The sample holds other DNA sequences that translate to the same CDR3. The chain combines TRBV18 with TRBJ2-7; 7 bases are shared with TRBD2. There are 15 residues in the CDR3. Germline V gene sequence: CDR1 KGHSH, CDR2 LQKENI. With V trimmed by 0 bases and J by 3 bases, 5 bases remained unmatched. CDR3 region: CASSPPSGAGYEQYF. The CDR3 DNA follows: TGTGCCAGCTCACCACCGAGCGGGGCAGGCTACGAGCAGTACTTC.

This clone showed up just once. This rearrangement joins TRBV7-3 to TRBJ2-3; maybe TRBD2 (5 bases). This CDR3 has 14 residues. Germline V gives CDR1 SGHTA, CDR2 FQGTGA. The V gene lost 0 bases and the J gene lost 5 bases, with 9 bases spanning the gap. The CDR3 reads CASSLTYAGDTQYF. Written as DNA, the CDR3 is TGTGCCAGCAGCTTAACGTACGCGGGAGATACGCAGTATTTT.

The V and J genes are TRBV15 and TRBJ2-4; TRBD1 or TRBD2 may be the D gene (5 bases each). Germline V gene lookup returns CDR1 LNHNV and CDR2 YYDKDF (reference sequence). V shed 5 bases and J shed 11 bases, with 16 bases lying between them. The CDR3 extends over 13 amino acids. The CDR3 region is CATSSGPTGVQYF. DNA of the CDR3: TGTGCCACCAGCTCGGGACCTACAGGCGTTCAGTACTTC.

The chain combines TRBV11-2 with TRBJ2-7, with 12 nucleotides matching TRBD2. This CDR3 comprises 18 residues. The J segment lost 2 bases and the V segment lost 1 base, leaving 9 bases of the junction unmatched. CDR1 and CDR2 from the germline V gene are SGHAT and FQNNGV. CDR3 sequence (DNA): TGTGCCAGCAGCTTAGGCGACAGACTAGCGGGAGAAACCTACGAGCAGTACTTC. This encodes CASSLGDRLAGETYEQYF.

The chain employs TRBV4-2 and TRBJ1-5; no reliable D call. Germline V gives CDR1 LGHNA, CDR2 YNFKEQ. The CDR3 sequence is 16 residues long. V lost 1 base and J lost 1, with 11 bases in between. The CDR3 protein is CASSQGTVMSNQPQHF. The CDR3 region has the DNA TGTGCCAGCAGCCAAGGGACGGTTATGAGCAATCAGCCCCAGCATTTT.

J is TRBJ2-5 and V is TRBV6-1; no firm D call. The V gene lost 2 bases and the J gene lost 5 bases, with 12 bases spanning the gap. This CDR3 has 14 residues. The germline V gene has CDR1 MNHNS and CDR2 SASEGT. CDR3 loop: CASSESRSRETQYF. The CDR3 DNA follows: TGTGCCAGCAGTGAATCGAGGTCTAGGGAGACCCAGTACTTC.

A note on this clone: At the DNA level, this CDR3 is encoded by other sequences in the same sample as well. J is TRBJ1-3 and V is TRBV28; TRBD1 agrees at 7 bases. The junction had 9 bases not matched to a gene; V was cut back by 6 bases and J by 4 bases. The CDR3 length is 15 residues. CDR1 and CDR2 from the germline V gene are MDHEN and SYDVKM. The CDR3 sequence is CASSPSRGSGNTIYF. CDR3 coding DNA: TGTGCCAGCAGCCCTTCCAGGGGGTCAGGAAACACCATATATTTT.

The chain has TRBV30 and TRBJ2-7, with D possibly matching TRBD2 (6 bases). V shed 0 bases and J shed 6 bases, with 12 bases lying between them. Germline CDR1 GTSNPN, CDR2 SVGIG (reference sequence). The CDR3 totals 13 residues. The CDR3 sequence: CAWSVGGRSEQYF. Written as DNA, the CDR3 is TGTGCCTGGAGTGTAGGTGGGAGGAGCGAGCAGTACTTC.

The genes are TRBV5-4 and TRBJ2-5, with 9 nucleotides matching TRBD2. Germline CDR1 reads SGHNT; CDR2 reads YYREEE (reference sequence). The V and J ends lost 5 bases and 3 bases, in that order; junction bases with no gene match: 8. The CDR3 runs 15 residues. The CDR3 bases are TGTGCCAGCAGAACAGGGGTAGCGGGAGAAGAGACCCAGTACTTC. It specifies CASRTGVAGEETQYF.

This sequence joins TRBV21-1 and TRBJ2-7; TRBD1 reflects the table's D call only, with no check against the DNA. TRBV21-1 is designated a pseudogene. The CDR3 has 16 residues. The CDR3 is CASSKVGTLSSYEQYF. CDR3 bases: TGTGCCAGCAGCAAAGTGGGCACGTTAAGCTCCTACGAGCAGTACTTC.

The V gene is TRBV30, the J gene TRBJ1-6; 7 bases agree with TRBD1. Germline values: CDR1 GTSNPN, CDR2 SVGIG (reference sequence). With 0 bases clipped from V and 8 bases from J, the junction kept 4 bases outside the gene matches. The CDR3 extends over 14 amino acids. CDR3 sequence reads: CAWSVRTGDSPLHF. The CDR3, as DNA: TGTGCCTGGAGTGTACGAACAGGGGATTCACCCCTCCACTTT.

The J gene is TRBJ1-2, the V gene TRBV19; D gene unclear. V was pared by 4 bases and J by 4 bases, with 7 bases between. The V gene's germline CDR1 is LNHDA and CDR2 SQIVND (reference sequence). This CDR3 comprises 12 residues. Here the CDR3 DNA reads TGTGCCAGTAGTACCCAGTCCTATGGCTACACCTTC. It translates to CASSTQSYGYTF. The entire variable domain, with the rest obtained from reference TRBV19 and TRBJ1-2, is as follows: DGGITQSPKYLFRKEGQNVTLSCEQNLNHDAMYWYRQDPGQGLRLIYYSQIVNDFQKGDIAEGYSVSREKKESFPLTVTSAQKNPTAFYLCASSTQSYGYTFGSGTRLTVV.

The V call is TRBV5-1, the J call TRBJ2-3, with D hard to call. CDR3 length equals 18 residues. The germline gives CDR1 SGHRS, CDR2 YFSETQ. V shed 1 base and J shed 0 bases, with 18 bases lying between them. The CDR3 DNA reads TGCGCCAGCAGCTTGTTTGTATCGTATACCGCTAGCACAGATACGCAGTATTTT. As protein: CASSLFVSYTASTDTQYF.

The chain uses TRBV4-1 and TRBJ2-7, with 11 bases matching TRBD1. CDR3 length equals 15 residues. J gave up 6 bases and V 4 bases, and 8 bases lay outside the gene matches. Germline V gene lookup returns CDR1 MGHRA and CDR2 YSYEKL. Here the CDR3 DNA reads TGCGCCAGCAGCCGCGGGACAGGGGGGTGGGGCGAGCAGTACTTC. Translating gives CASSRGTGGWGEQYF.

DNA of the CDR3: TGTGCCAGCAGCCTTAGCGGGAGGGCCTACGAGCAGTACTTC. Translation gives CASSLSGRAYEQYF. The chain links TRBV7-6 to TRBJ2-7, with 11 positions matching TRBD2. With 5 bases clipped from V and 2 bases from J, the junction kept 2 bases outside the gene matches. CDR1 SGHVS and CDR2 FNYEAQ come from the germline V gene. The CDR3 is made up of 14 amino acids.

Comments on this clone: This sample includes further DNA sequences coding for the same CDR3. The V gene is TRBV28, the J gene TRBJ2-7; D possibly corresponds to TRBD2 (5 bases). This CDR3 has 15 amino acids. Between the trimmed V and J ends, which lost 5 bases and 1 base, there was a span of 15 bases. Germline CDR1 MDHEN, CDR2 SYDVKM. In DNA, the CDR3 is TGTGCCAGCAGTCTCTCAGCGTCGGGGTCCTACGAGCAGTACTTC. Translated, it gives CASSLSASGSYEQYF.